The rows below give T cell receptor beta chains drawn from one sample of a study of blood T cell repertoires in COVID-19. TCRdb's copy holds only in-frame clones and misses some; the assay was immunoSEQ multiplex PCR. Of more than 90,000 clones in the sample, around 86% were seen once. Sample: peripheral blood. Receptors originate from a man aged 70 or older with acute or convalescent COVID-19. Each CDR3 is given with its conserved first and last residue. A D gene is named only where the DNA matches it firmly. Clone size is given for some rows only: seen once, a few or many times, or a class if the clone is expanded.

D,size,V,J,CDR3,DNA
NA,NA,TRBV12-3/TRBV12-4,TRBJ1-3,CASKQVSGNTIYF,TGTGCCAGCAAGCAGGTCTCTGGAAACACCATATATTTT
TRBD1,NA,TRBV5-3,TRBJ2-1,CARSLARQGAVEQFF,TGTGCCAGAAGCTTGGCCAGGCAGGGGGCGGTTGAGCAGTTCTTC
TRBD2,NA,TRBV10-1,TRBJ2-1,CASSVSGSSHEQFF,TGCGCCAGCAGTGTTAGCGGGAGTTCTCATGAGCAGTTCTTC
NA,NA,TRBV7-3,TRBJ1-6,CASSLSGNNSPLHF,TGTGCCAGCAGCTTAAGCGGGAATAATTCACCCCTCCACTTT
NA,few,TRBV20-1,TRBJ1-2,CSASIGSRGGYTF,TGCAGTGCTAGTATCGGGTCGAGAGGGGGCTACACCTTC
NA,NA,TRBV19,TRBJ1-1,CATQNSIANTEAFF,TGTGCCACACAAAATTCAATTGCGAACACTGAAGCTTTCTTT
TRBD1,NA,TRBV6-5,TRBJ1-2,CASSRQGFADGYTF,TGTGCCAGCAGCCGACAGGGGTTTGCCGATGGCTACACCTTC
NA,once,TRBV5-1,TRBJ2-3,CASSLGGHTDTQYF,TGCGCCAGCAGCTTAGGCGGGCACACAGATACGCAGTATTTT
TRBD1,NA,TRBV19,TRBJ1-1,CASSGWDRGNTEAFF,TGTGCCAGTAGTGGTTGGGACAGGGGGAACACTGAAGCTTTCTTT
TRBD1,NA,TRBV19,TRBJ2-2,CASSLTRGTTNTGELFF,TGTGCCAGTAGCCTAACCAGGGGGACCACGAACACCGGGGAGCTGTTTTTT
NA,NA,TRBV2,TRBJ2-1,CASVRDHYNEQFF,TGTGCCAGCGTGCGGGACCATTACAATGAGCAGTTCTTC
NA,NA,TRBV11-2,TRBJ1-4,CASTRGQTPTNEKLFF,TGTGCCAGCACTCGTGGACAGACCCCAACTAATGAAAAACTGTTTTTT
TRBD1,NA,TRBV3-1/TRBV3-2,TRBJ2-2,CASTRDRGNTGELFF,TGTGCCAGCACCCGGGACAGGGGGAACACCGGGGAGCTGTTTTTT
TRBD1,NA,TRBV24-1,TRBJ2-6,CATSDSGTGASGANVLTF,TGTGCCACCAGTGACTCCGGGACAGGGGCATCTGGGGCCAACGTCCTGACTTTC
TRBD1,once,TRBV5-1,TRBJ2-3,CASSSDRGADTQYF,TGCGCCAGCAGCTCGGACAGGGGAGCAGATACGCAGTATTTT
NA,once,TRBV27,TRBJ1-4,CASSLLSTNEKLFF,TGTGCCAGCAGTTTATTATCAACTAATGAAAAACTGTTTTTT
NA,many,TRBV18,TRBJ2-5,CASSGNLRETQYF,TGTGCCAGCTCCGGGAACCTCCGGGAGACCCAGTACTTC
TRBD1,NA,TRBV6-5,TRBJ1-4,CASLPPGQGGEKLFF,TGTGCCAGCTTACCTCCGGGACAGGGTGGTGAAAAACTGTTTTTT
TRBD1,NA,TRBV5-4,TRBJ1-2,CASNQGGQGLGYTF,TGTGCCAGCAACCAGGGGGGACAGGGCTTGGGCTACACCTTC
TRBD1,NA,TRBV24-1,TRBJ2-7,CATSDPGQSYEQYF,TGTGCCACCAGTGATCCGGGACAGTCCTACGAGCAGTACTTC
TRBD1,NA,TRBV9,TRBJ2-3,CASSTTGGKTDTQYF,TGTGCCAGCAGCACGACAGGGGGCAAAACAGATACGCAGTATTTT